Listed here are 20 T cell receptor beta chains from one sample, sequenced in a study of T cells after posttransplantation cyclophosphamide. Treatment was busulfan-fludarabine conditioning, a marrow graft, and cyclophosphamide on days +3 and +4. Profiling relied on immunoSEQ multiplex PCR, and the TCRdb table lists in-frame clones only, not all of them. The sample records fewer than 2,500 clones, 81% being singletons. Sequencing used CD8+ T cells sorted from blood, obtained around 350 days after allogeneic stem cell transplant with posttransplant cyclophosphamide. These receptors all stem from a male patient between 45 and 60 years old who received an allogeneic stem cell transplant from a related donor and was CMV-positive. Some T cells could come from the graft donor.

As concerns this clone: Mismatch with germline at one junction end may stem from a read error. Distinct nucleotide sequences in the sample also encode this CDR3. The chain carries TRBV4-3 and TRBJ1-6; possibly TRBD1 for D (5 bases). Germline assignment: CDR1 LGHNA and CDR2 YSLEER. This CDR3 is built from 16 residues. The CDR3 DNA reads TGCGCCAGCAGCCAAGATAGCCGGGGGTCGCATTCCCCCCTCCACTTT. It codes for CASSQDSRGSHSPLHF.

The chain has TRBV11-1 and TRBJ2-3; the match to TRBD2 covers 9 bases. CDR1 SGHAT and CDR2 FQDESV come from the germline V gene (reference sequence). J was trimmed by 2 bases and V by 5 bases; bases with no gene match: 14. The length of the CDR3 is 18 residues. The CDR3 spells CASSQARVSGSITDTQYF. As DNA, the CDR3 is TGTGCCAGCAGCCAAGCGAGGGTTAGCGGGAGCATCACAGATACGCAGTATTTT.

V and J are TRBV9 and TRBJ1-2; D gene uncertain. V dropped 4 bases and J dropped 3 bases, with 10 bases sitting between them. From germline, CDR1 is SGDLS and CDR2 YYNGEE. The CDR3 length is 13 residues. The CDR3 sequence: CASSSRHYYGYTF. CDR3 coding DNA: TGTGCCAGCAGCTCCCGACACTACTATGGCTACACCTTC.

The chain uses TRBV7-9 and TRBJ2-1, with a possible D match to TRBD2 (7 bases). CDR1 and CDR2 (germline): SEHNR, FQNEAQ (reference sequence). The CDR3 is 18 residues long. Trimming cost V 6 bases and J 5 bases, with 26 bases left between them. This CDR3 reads CASSREPRAGADDNEQFF. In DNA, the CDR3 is TGTGCCAGCAGTCGGGAGCCGCGGGCGGGGGCGGACGACAATGAGCAGTTCTTC.

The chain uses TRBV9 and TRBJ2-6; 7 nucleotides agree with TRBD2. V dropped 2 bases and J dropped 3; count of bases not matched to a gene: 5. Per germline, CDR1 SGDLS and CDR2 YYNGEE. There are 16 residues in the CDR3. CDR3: CASSVSREGGANVLTF. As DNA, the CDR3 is TGTGCCAGCAGCGTTAGCAGGGAGGGTGGGGCCAACGTCCTGACTTTC.

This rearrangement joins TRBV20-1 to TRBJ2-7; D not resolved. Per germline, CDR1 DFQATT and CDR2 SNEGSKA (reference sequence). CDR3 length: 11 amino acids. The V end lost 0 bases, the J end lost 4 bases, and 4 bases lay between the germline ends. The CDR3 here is CSARERYEQYF. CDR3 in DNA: TGCAGTGCTAGAGAGAGGTACGAGCAGTACTTC.

CDR3 sequence reads: CASSPRITAGRVHEQYF. The CDR3 DNA follows: TGTGCCAGCAGCCCCCGAATAACAGCCGGGAGAGTCCACGAGCAGTACTTC. V and J are TRBV14 and TRBJ2-7; a weak D match, TRBD2 (6 bases). V was shortened by 4 bases and J by 5 bases, with 24 bases between the two germline ends. In germline, CDR1 is SGHDN, CDR2 FVKESK. The CDR3 sequence is 17 residues long.

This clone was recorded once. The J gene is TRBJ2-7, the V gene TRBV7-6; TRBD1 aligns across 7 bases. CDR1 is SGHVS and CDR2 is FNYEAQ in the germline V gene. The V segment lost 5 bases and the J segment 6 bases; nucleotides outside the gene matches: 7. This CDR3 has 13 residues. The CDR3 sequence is CASSGNRGVEQYF. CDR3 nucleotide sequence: TGTGCCAGCAGCGGTAACAGGGGCGTCGAGCAGTACTTC.

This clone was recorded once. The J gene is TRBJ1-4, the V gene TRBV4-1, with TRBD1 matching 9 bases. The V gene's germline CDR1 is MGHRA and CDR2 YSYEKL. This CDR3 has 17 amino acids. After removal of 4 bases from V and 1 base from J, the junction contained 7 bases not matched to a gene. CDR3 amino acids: CASSRPPGQGTNEKLFF. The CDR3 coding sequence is TGCGCCAGCAGCCGACCCCCGGGACAGGGAACTAATGAAAAACTGTTTTTT.

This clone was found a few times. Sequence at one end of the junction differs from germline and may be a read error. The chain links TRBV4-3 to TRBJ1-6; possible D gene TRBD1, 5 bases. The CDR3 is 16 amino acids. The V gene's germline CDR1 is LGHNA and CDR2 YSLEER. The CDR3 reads CASTPDARGSNSPLHF. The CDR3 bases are TGCGCCAGCACCCCCGACGCAAGGGGTTCTAATTCCCCCCTCCACTTT.

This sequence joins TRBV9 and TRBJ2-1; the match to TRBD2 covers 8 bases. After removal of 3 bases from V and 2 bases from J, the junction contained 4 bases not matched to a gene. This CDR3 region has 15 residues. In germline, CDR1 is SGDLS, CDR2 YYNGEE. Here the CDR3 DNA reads TGTGCCAGCAGCGCTGGACTAGCTCCCTACAATGAGCAGTTCTTC. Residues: CASSAGLAPYNEQFF. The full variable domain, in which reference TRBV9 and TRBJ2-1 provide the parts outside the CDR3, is DSGVTQTPKHLITATGQRVTLRCSPRSGDLSVYWYQQSLDQGLQFLIQYYNGEERAKGNILERFSAQQFPDLHSELNLSSLELGDSALYFCASSAGLAPYNEQFFGPGTRLTVL.

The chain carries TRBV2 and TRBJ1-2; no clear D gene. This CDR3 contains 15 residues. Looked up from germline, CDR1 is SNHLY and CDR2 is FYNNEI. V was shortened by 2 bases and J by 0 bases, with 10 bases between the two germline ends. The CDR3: CASSESRSTNYGYTF. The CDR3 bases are TGTGCCAGCAGTGAAAGCAGGTCGACTAACTATGGCTACACCTTC.

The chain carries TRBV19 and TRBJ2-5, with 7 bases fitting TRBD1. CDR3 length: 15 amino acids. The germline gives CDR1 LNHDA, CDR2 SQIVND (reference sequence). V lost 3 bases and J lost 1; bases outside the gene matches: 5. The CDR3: CASSISRGPQETQYF. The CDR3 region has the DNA TGTGCCAGTAGTATCTCAAGGGGGCCCCAAGAGACCCAGTACTTC.

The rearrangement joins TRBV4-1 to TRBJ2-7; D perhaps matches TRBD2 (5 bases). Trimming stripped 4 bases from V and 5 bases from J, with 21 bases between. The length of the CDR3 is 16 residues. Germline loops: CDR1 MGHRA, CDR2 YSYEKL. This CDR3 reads CASSLNSAVTLNEQYF. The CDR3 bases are TGCGCCAGCAGCCTTAATTCAGCGGTGACTTTGAACGAGCAGTACTTC.

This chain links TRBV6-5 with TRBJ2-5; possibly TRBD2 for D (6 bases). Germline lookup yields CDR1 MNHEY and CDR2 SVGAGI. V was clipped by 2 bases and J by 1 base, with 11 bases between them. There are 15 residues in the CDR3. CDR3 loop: CASSYLGTLQETQYF. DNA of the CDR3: TGTGCCAGCAGTTACCTTGGGACTCTCCAAGAGACCCAGTACTTC.

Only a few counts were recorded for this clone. The CDR3, as DNA: TGTGCCAGTTCCCCAGCCCGTAGCCTGGTTGCGGAGCAGTTCTTC. Its protein is CASSPARSLVAEQFF. The rearrangement uses TRBV9 and TRBJ2-1; the D is unclear. Trimming cost V 8 bases and J 10 bases, with 25 bases left between them. CDR3 length equals 15 residues. The V gene's germline CDR1 is SGDLS and CDR2 YYNGEE.

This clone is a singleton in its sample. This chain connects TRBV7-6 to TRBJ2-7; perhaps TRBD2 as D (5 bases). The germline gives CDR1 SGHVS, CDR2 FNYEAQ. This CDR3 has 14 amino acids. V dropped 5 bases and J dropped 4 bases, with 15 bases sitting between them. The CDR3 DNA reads TGTGCCAGCAGCCCATACTCACCGGGGTACGAGCAGTACTTC. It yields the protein CASSPYSPGYEQYF.

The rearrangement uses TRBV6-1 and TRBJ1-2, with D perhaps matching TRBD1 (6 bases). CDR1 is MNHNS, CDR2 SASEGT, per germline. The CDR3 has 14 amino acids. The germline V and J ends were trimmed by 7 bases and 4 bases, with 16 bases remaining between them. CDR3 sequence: CASKGVGGGYGYTF. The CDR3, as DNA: TGTGCCAGCAAGGGGGTGGGCGGGGGCTATGGCTACACCTTC.

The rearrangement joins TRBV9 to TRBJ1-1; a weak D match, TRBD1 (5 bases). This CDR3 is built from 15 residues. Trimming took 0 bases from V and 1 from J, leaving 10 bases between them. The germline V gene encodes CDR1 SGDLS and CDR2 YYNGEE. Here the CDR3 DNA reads TGTGCCAGCAGCGTAGGCGCGGGACCGAACACTGAAGCTTTCTTT. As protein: CASSVGAGPNTEAFF.

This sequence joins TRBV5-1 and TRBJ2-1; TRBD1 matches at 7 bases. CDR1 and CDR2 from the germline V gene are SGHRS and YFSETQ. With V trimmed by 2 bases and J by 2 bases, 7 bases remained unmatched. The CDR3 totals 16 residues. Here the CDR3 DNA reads TGCGCCAGCAGCTTAACCGGGACAGATGCCTACAATGAGCAGTTCTTC. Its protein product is CASSLTGTDAYNEQFF. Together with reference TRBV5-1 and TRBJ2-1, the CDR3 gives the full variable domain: KAGVTQTPRYLIKTRGQQVTLSCSPISGHRSVSWYQQTPGQGLQFLFEYFSETQRNKGNFPGRFSGRQFSNSRSEMNVSTLELGDSALYLCASSLTGTDAYNEQFFGPGTRLTVL.